The rows below give T cell receptor beta chains drawn from one sample of a study of T cell repertoires in cytomegalovirus infection. MiXCR, applied by TCRdb to the reads, yields one record per CDR3 protein. The table includes roughly 160,000 distinct CDR3 sequences, about a fifth detected once. These receptors have no identified antigens. The sequencing here drew on CD8+ T cells from cultured PBMCs, taken from culture after CMV antigen stimulation. The receptors come from a human donor in good health (CMV status not recorded). Some clones in this sample may be carry-over from other donors' samples. CDR3s include the opening cysteine and the closing phenylalanine or tryptophan. D genes are given only for firm matches. Only some rows state a clone size, as once, few, many or a class for expanded clones.

j_gene: TRBJ1-2
v_gene: TRBV7-9
d_gene: -
abundance: few
CDR3aa: CASSLSMEVLKEYYGYTF
CDR3nt: TGTGCCAGCAGCTTAAGCATGGAAGTGCTGAAGGAGTACTATGGCTACACCTTC

j_gene: TRBJ1-2
v_gene: TRBV9
d_gene: -
abundance: few
CDR3aa: CASSARKDGYTF
CDR3nt: TGTGCCAGCAGCGCGAGAAAGGATGGCTACACCTTC

j_gene: TRBJ2-7
v_gene: TRBV4-1
d_gene: -
abundance: few
CDR3aa: CASSQTKITGQTYEQYF
CDR3nt: TGCGCCAGCAGCCAGACAAAGATCACCGGACAGACCTACGAGCAGTACTTC

j_gene: TRBJ1-1
v_gene: TRBV12-3/TRBV12-4
d_gene: -
abundance: few
CDR3aa: CASSPRPQNTEAFF
CDR3nt: TGTGCCAGCAGTCCCCGACCGCAGAACACTGAAGCTTTCTTT

j_gene: TRBJ1-2
v_gene: TRBV4-1
d_gene: TRBD1
abundance: few
CDR3aa: CASSHPGQVYGYTF
CDR3nt: TGCGCCAGCAGCCACCCCGGACAGGTGTATGGCTACACCTTC

j_gene: TRBJ2-7
v_gene: TRBV20-1
d_gene: TRBD2
abundance: -
CDR3aa: CSASNQRGNSYEQYF
CDR3nt: TGCAGTGCTAGTAACCAGCGGGGGAACTCCTACGAGCAGTACTTC

j_gene: TRBJ1-1
v_gene: TRBV6-2/TRBV6-3
d_gene: -
abundance: many
CDR3aa: CASSYLPPHSNTEAFF
CDR3nt: TGTGCCAGCAGTTACCTCCCTCCACACTCGAACACTGAAGCTTTCTTT

j_gene: TRBJ2-7
v_gene: TRBV7-8
d_gene: TRBD1
abundance: few
CDR3aa: CASSFPGQGPSSGYEQYF
CDR3nt: TGTGCCAGCAGCTTCCCGGGACAGGGGCCAAGTTCGGGCTACGAGCAGTACTTC

j_gene: TRBJ2-7
v_gene: TRBV7-9
d_gene: -
abundance: few
CDR3aa: CASSLARGAVSYEQYF
CDR3nt: TGTGCCAGCAGCTTAGCGAGGGGGGCCGTCTCCTACGAGCAGTACTTC

j_gene: TRBJ2-2
v_gene: TRBV2
d_gene: TRBD1
abundance: few
CDR3aa: CASIGTANTGELFF
CDR3nt: TGTGCCAGCATAGGGACAGCGAACACCGGGGAGCTGTTTTTT

j_gene: TRBJ2-3
v_gene: TRBV23-1
d_gene: TRBD2
abundance: few
CDR3aa: CASSQGRGAITDTQYF
CDR3nt: TGCGCCAGCAGTCAAGGGAGGGGCGCCATCACAGATACGCAGTATTTT

j_gene: TRBJ2-1
v_gene: TRBV12-3/TRBV12-4
d_gene: TRBD2
abundance: few
CDR3aa: CASSSLAIEQFF
CDR3nt: TGTGCCAGCAGCTCACTAGCGATTGAGCAGTTCTTC

j_gene: TRBJ1-1
v_gene: TRBV7-2
d_gene: TRBD1
abundance: -
CDR3aa: CASSPDRRKTEAFF
CDR3nt: TGTGCCAGCAGCCCGGACAGGAGGAAGACTGAAGCTTTCTTT

j_gene: TRBJ1-1
v_gene: TRBV28
d_gene: -
abundance: -
CDR3aa: CASSLGGNPEAFF
CDR3nt: TGTGCCAGCAGTTTGGGAGGGAACCCTGAAGCTTTCTTT

j_gene: TRBJ1-1
v_gene: TRBV18
d_gene: TRBD1
abundance: -
CDR3aa: CASSRGQGGPEAFF
CDR3nt: TGTGCCAGCTCACGGGGACAGGGGGGGCCTGAAGCTTTCTTT

j_gene: TRBJ2-1
v_gene: TRBV7-2
d_gene: TRBD2
abundance: -
CDR3aa: CASSLSRLAQYNEQFF
CDR3nt: TGTGCCAGCAGCTTATCAAGACTAGCCCAATACAATGAGCAGTTCTTC

j_gene: TRBJ2-3
v_gene: TRBV6-6
d_gene: TRBD1
abundance: -
CDR3aa: CASRFFQGEKQYF
CDR3nt: TGTGCCAGCAGATTCTTTCAGGGGGAAAAGCAGTATTTT

j_gene: TRBJ2-7
v_gene: TRBV4-1
d_gene: TRBD2
abundance: -
CDR3aa: CASSQDVLAGGDYEQYF
CDR3nt: TGCGCCAGCAGCCAAGATGTTCTAGCGGGGGGGGACTACGAGCAGTACTTC

j_gene: TRBJ2-5
v_gene: TRBV4-1
d_gene: -
abundance: few
CDR3aa: CASSLGGRETQYF
CDR3nt: TGTGCCAGCAGTCTAGGGGGGCGAGAGACCCAGTACTTC

j_gene: TRBJ2-5
v_gene: TRBV12-3/TRBV12-4
d_gene: -
abundance: -
CDR3aa: CASSSLIRETQYF
CDR3nt: TGTGCCAGCAGTTCCCTCATTAGGGAGACCCAGTACTTC

j_gene: TRBJ2-1
v_gene: TRBV27
d_gene: TRBD2
abundance: -
CDR3aa: CASSPLAGGNEQFF
CDR3nt: TGTGCCAGCAGTCCTCTAGCGGGGGGAAATGAGCAGTTCTTC

j_gene: TRBJ2-5
v_gene: TRBV7-8
d_gene: TRBD2
abundance: few
CDR3aa: CASSLEPAGYQETQYF
CDR3nt: TGTGCCAGCAGCTTAGAACCAGCGGGGTACCAAGAGACCCAGTACTTC

j_gene: TRBJ2-1
v_gene: TRBV12-3/TRBV12-4
d_gene: TRBD1
abundance: -
CDR3aa: CASSFGAGGWDEQFF
CDR3nt: TGTGCCAGCAGTTTCGGGGCAGGGGGCTGGGATGAGCAGTTCTTC

j_gene: TRBJ1-5
v_gene: TRBV6-5
d_gene: -
abundance: -
CDR3aa: CASSYVTGGQPQHF
CDR3nt: TGTGCCAGCAGTTACGTGACGGGCGGTCAGCCCCAGCATTTT

j_gene: TRBJ1-1
v_gene: TRBV30
d_gene: -
abundance: many
CDR3aa: CAWSVPAIMNTEAFF
CDR3nt: TGTGCCTGGAGTGTGCCCGCAATAATGAACACTGAAGCTTTCTTT

j_gene: TRBJ2-1
v_gene: TRBV7-9
d_gene: -
abundance: -
CDR3aa: CASSLYRRNEQFF
CDR3nt: TGTGCCAGCAGCTTATACCGGAGGAATGAGCAGTTCTTC

j_gene: TRBJ2-7
v_gene: TRBV9
d_gene: TRBD2
abundance: many
CDR3aa: CASSVHSGGDLLLYEQYF
CDR3nt: TGTGCCAGCAGCGTCCACTCGGGAGGGGACTTGCTGCTCTACGAGCAGTACTTC

j_gene: TRBJ1-1
v_gene: TRBV11-2
d_gene: -
abundance: -
CDR3aa: CASSSSTEGVGEAFF
CDR3nt: TGTGCCAGCAGCTCGTCTACGGAAGGGGTTGGTGAAGCTTTCTTT

j_gene: TRBJ2-6
v_gene: TRBV29-1
d_gene: -
abundance: few
CDR3aa: CSVADRWSSGANVLTF
CDR3nt: TGCAGCGTTGCCGACAGGTGGAGCTCTGGGGCCAACGTCCTGACTTTC

j_gene: TRBJ2-3
v_gene: TRBV2
d_gene: -
abundance: few
CDR3aa: CASTAASTTDTQYF
CDR3nt: TGTGCCAGCACGGCAGCCAGTACAACAGATACGCAGTATTTT

j_gene: TRBJ1-1
v_gene: TRBV12-3/TRBV12-4
d_gene: -
abundance: few
CDR3aa: CASSSRLTGRVNTEAFF
CDR3nt: TGTGCCAGCAGTTCCCGACTGACAGGAAGGGTGAACACTGAAGCTTTCTTT

j_gene: TRBJ1-1
v_gene: TRBV29-1
d_gene: TRBD1
abundance: -
CDR3aa: CSAKAAGGWNTEAFF
CDR3nt: TGCAGCGCCAAAGCGGCAGGGGGCTGGAACACTGAAGCTTTCTTT

j_gene: TRBJ1-6
v_gene: TRBV7-2
d_gene: -
abundance: -
CDR3aa: CASRRRQLNSPLHF
CDR3nt: TGTGCCAGCAGGCGTCGTCAACTAAATTCACCCCTCCACTTT

j_gene: TRBJ1-5
v_gene: TRBV6-2/TRBV6-3
d_gene: TRBD1
abundance: few
CDR3aa: CASSYSRTGGGNQPQHF
CDR3nt: TGTGCCAGCAGTTATTCACGGACAGGGGGCGGCAATCAGCCCCAGCATTTT

j_gene: TRBJ2-4
v_gene: TRBV7-8
d_gene: -
abundance: -
CDR3aa: CASSLEFARALDLAKNIQYF
CDR3nt: TGTGCCAGCAGCTTAGAGTTCGCCAGGGCCTTAGATCTAGCCAAAAACATTCAGTACTTC

j_gene: TRBJ1-1
v_gene: TRBV7-6
d_gene: -
abundance: few
CDR3aa: CASSLARGQSATEAFF
CDR3nt: TGTGCCAGCAGCTTAGCGAGAGGGCAGAGTGCCACTGAAGCTTTCTTT

j_gene: TRBJ1-1
v_gene: TRBV7-8
d_gene: -
abundance: -
CDR3aa: CASSSPLDSFKVENTEAFF
CDR3nt: TGTGCCAGCAGCTCTCCCTTGGACAGCTTCAAAGTAGAGAACACTGAAGCTTTCTTT

j_gene: TRBJ1-1
v_gene: TRBV4-1
d_gene: -
abundance: -
CDR3aa: CASSQGTGRGAFF
CDR3nt: TGCGCCAGCAGCCAAGGGACGGGGAGGGGTGCTTTCTTT

j_gene: TRBJ2-7
v_gene: TRBV6-2/TRBV6-3
d_gene: -
abundance: few
CDR3aa: CASSYLRGPHPYEQYF
CDR3nt: TGTGCCAGCAGTTACTTACGGGGGCCCCACCCCTACGAGCAGTACTTC

j_gene: TRBJ1-1
v_gene: TRBV7-9
d_gene: -
abundance: -
CDR3aa: CASSYSAPEAFF
CDR3nt: TGTGCCAGCAGCTACTCGGCGCCTGAGGCTTTCTTT

j_gene: TRBJ2-7
v_gene: TRBV19
d_gene: -
abundance: -
CDR3aa: CASSPLDSSAYEQYF
CDR3nt: TGTGCCAGTAGTCCTCTTGACAGTTCAGCCTACGAGCAGTACTTC

j_gene: TRBJ2-1
v_gene: TRBV4-1
d_gene: TRBD2
abundance: -
CDR3aa: CASSQDLASGGREQFF
CDR3nt: TGCGCCAGCAGCCAAGATCTGGCTAGCGGGGGCCGTGAGCAGTTCTTC

j_gene: TRBJ2-1
v_gene: TRBV7-6
d_gene: TRBD2
abundance: -
CDR3aa: CASSLSGGGAYNEQFF
CDR3nt: TGTGCCAGCAGCTTAAGTGGCGGGGGAGCCTACAATGAGCAGTTCTTC

j_gene: TRBJ1-2
v_gene: TRBV7-2
d_gene: TRBD1
abundance: -
CDR3aa: CASSFLDRSHYGYTF
CDR3nt: TGTGCCAGCAGCTTCCTGGACAGGAGCCACTATGGCTACACCTTC

j_gene: TRBJ1-4
v_gene: TRBV7-1
d_gene: -
abundance: few
CDR3aa: CASSLGMTNEKLFF
CDR3nt: TGTGCCAGCAGCCTAGGGATGACTAATGAAAAACTGTTTTTT

j_gene: TRBJ1-1
v_gene: TRBV7-8
d_gene: -
abundance: many
CDR3aa: CASSLILRNEAFF
CDR3nt: TGTGCCAGCAGCTTAATCCTACGCAATGAAGCTTTCTTT

j_gene: TRBJ2-5
v_gene: TRBV6-5
d_gene: TRBD1
abundance: once
CDR3aa: CASRFRQGERETQYF
CDR3nt: TGTGCCAGCAGATTCCGACAGGGCGAAAGGGAGACCCAGTACTTC

j_gene: TRBJ2-3
v_gene: TRBV6-2/TRBV6-3
d_gene: TRBD1
abundance: few
CDR3aa: CASSYSRTGGADTQYF
CDR3nt: TGTGCCAGCAGTTACTCGAGGACAGGGGGCGCGGATACGCAGTATTTT

j_gene: TRBJ2-1
v_gene: TRBV7-2
d_gene: TRBD2
abundance: -
CDR3aa: CASSVRRGGSYNEQFF
CDR3nt: TGTGCCAGCAGCGTGAGGCGGGGGGGATCCTACAATGAGCAGTTCTTC

j_gene: TRBJ1-4
v_gene: TRBV7-2
d_gene: TRBD1
abundance: -
CDR3aa: CASSIQGENEKLFF
CDR3nt: TGTGCCAGCAGCATACAGGGGGAGAATGAAAAACTGTTTTTT

j_gene: TRBJ1-1
v_gene: TRBV7-9
d_gene: -
abundance: few
CDR3aa: CASSLEGQNTEAFF
CDR3nt: TGTGCCAGCAGCTTAGAGGGTCAGAACACTGAAGCTTTCTTT

j_gene: TRBJ2-6
v_gene: TRBV7-2
d_gene: TRBD2
abundance: -
CDR3aa: CASSLVAGAFSGANVLTF
CDR3nt: TGTGCCAGCAGCTTAGTAGCGGGGGCCTTCTCTGGGGCCAACGTCCTGACTTTC

j_gene: TRBJ2-5
v_gene: TRBV7-2
d_gene: TRBD2
abundance: few
CDR3aa: CASSLVSTSGGETQYF
CDR3nt: TGTGCCAGCAGCTTAGTGTCGACTAGCGGGGGAGAGACCCAGTACTTC